There are a few counts of the clone carrying this T cell receptor (beta chain). Its antigen is as yet unknown. Time point noted: blood from clinic visit 5 months post-surgery; TSC patient then seizure free. At least one anti-epileptic drug was given before surgery. This CDR3 has 17 amino acids. Per the germline V gene, CDR1 is LGHNA and CDR2 is YNFKEQ. V lost 0 bases to trimming and J lost 5 bases, with 19 bases between them. This sample was included in a study of brain T cells in children with intractable seizures. Here immunoSEQ multiplex PCR was the method, and the copy in TCRdb shows in-frame clones only, minus some. The sample contains around 340,000 clones, over 90% of which appear only once. General observations from the study: Pre- and post-surgery blood differed in depth, so pre-surgery absences may be undersampling.

The sequenced sample was peripheral blood, obtained 4 to 5 months after surgery. The V and J genes are TRBV4-2 and TRBJ1-2; D gene unclear. This receptor was identified in a boy less than two years old with tuberous sclerosis and intractable seizures. The CDR3 loop reads CASSQDFNPEGFYGYTF. The CDR3 bases are TGTGCCAGCAGCCAAGATTTCAACCCAGAAGGCTTTTATGGCTACACCTTC.